This T cell receptor beta chain is from a study of beta chain features in type 1 diabetes. Cell sorting via CD45RO/CCR7/CD25/CD127/CD95/CD27 was performed to obtain CD4+ naive, central memory, regulatory and stem cell-like memory cells. This clone was counted between two and nine times. Germline V lookup: CDR1 SGHDT, CDR2 YYEEEE. This CDR3 contains 15 residues. V lost 1 base and J lost 3; bases outside the gene matches: 4. The investigators reverse transcribed all of the isolated RNA, so they sequenced expressed TCRB transcripts. Data came from immunoSEQ multiplex PCR; TCRdb stores just in-frame clones and leaves some out. Of about 140,000 clones in the sample, over 9.5% were seen once.

This clonotype originated in a man aged 18 to 35 in good health. The specimen was naive CD4+ T cells from blood. The V gene is TRBV5-6, the J gene TRBJ2-1, with TRBD2 identical over 7 bases. In nucleotides, the CDR3 is TGTGCCAGCAGCTTGCTCCTAGCGGACTACAATGAGCAGTTCTTC. As protein: CASSLLLADYNEQFF.